A single TCR beta chain is shown here with its context. Antigen unknown. It was with 60 Vbeta and 13 Jbeta primers that the PCR ran. Here immunoSEQ multiplex PCR was the method, and the copy in TCRdb shows in-frame clones only, minus some. The sample yields 110,000 or so clones, around 77% seen once. This entry is derived from a study of cytomegalovirus exposure and HLA in healthy donors. Study-level points and caveats: Follow-up analysis later connected one missense variant in DCLRE1C with trimming of TCR beta V- and J-genes. An ancestry cluster, one associated with Asian ancestry, reportedly showed fewer N-insertions than the approximately 650-donor mean in a later analysis.

The germline CDR1 and CDR2 sequences are GTSNPN and SVGIG (reference sequence). The trim removed 4 bases at V and 9 bases at J, leaving 22 bases unmatched. The CDR3 runs to 19 residues. The origin of this receptor is a woman between 25 and 40 years old in good health and CMV-seropositive. The chain links TRBV30 to TRBJ2-1, with 12 bases fitting TRBD1. Sequencing input: PBMCs. CDR3: CAWTTTGQGASERWAEQFF. The CDR3 DNA reads TGTGCCTGGACAACAACGGGACAGGGGGCCAGCGAACGATGGGCTGAGCAGTTCTTC.